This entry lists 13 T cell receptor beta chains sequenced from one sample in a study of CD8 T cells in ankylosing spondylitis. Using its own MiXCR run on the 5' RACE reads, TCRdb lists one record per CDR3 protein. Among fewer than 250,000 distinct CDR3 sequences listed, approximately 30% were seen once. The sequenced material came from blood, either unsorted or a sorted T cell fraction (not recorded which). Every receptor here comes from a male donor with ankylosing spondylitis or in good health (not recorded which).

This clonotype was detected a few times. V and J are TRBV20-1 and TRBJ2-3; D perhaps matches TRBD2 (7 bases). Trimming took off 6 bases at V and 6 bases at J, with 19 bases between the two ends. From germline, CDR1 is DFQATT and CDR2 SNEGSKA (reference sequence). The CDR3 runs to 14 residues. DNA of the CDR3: TGCAGTGCATTAGTTCCGGGGGGCCGGGATACGCAGTATTTT. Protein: CSALVPGGRDTQYF.

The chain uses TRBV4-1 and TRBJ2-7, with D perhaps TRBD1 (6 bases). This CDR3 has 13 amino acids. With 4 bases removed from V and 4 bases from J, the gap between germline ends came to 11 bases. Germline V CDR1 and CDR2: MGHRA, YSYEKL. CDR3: CASSLGARYEQYF. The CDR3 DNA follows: TGCGCCAGCAGCCTGGGGGCGAGGTACGAGCAGTACTTC.

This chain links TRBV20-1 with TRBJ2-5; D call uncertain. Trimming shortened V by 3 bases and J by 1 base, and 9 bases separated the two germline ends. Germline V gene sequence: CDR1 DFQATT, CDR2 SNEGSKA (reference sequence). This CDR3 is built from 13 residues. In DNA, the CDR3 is TGCAGTGCTAGGCCGGGCTTCCAAGAGACCCAGTACTTC. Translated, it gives CSARPGFQETQYF.

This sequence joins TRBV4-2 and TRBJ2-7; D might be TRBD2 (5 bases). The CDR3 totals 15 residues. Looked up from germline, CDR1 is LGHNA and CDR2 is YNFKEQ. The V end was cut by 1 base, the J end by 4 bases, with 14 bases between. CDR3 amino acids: CASSQGASLPYEQYF. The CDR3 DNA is TGTGCCAGCAGCCAAGGGGCTAGCCTCCCTTACGAGCAGTACTTC.

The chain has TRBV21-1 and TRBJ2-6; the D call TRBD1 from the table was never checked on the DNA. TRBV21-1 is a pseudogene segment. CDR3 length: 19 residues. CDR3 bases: TGTGCCAGCAGCAAGCCGGGACGGAAATGCCCCTCTGGGGCCAACGGCCTGACTTTC. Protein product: CASSKPGRKCPSGANGLTF.

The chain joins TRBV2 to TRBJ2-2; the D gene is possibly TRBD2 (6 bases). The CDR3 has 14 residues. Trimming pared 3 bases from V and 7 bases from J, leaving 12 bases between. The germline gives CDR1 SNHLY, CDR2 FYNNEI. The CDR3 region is CASSDGGGGGELFF. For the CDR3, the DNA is TGTGCCAGCAGTGACGGGGGAGGAGGCGGGGAGCTGTTTTTT.

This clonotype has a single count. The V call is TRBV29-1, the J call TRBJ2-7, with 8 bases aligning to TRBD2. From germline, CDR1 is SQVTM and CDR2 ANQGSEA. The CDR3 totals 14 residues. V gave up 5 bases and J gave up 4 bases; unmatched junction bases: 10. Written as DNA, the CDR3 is TGCAGCGTTCGGGCGGGGGGCATCGTATACGAGCAGTACTTC. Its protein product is CSVRAGGIVYEQYF.

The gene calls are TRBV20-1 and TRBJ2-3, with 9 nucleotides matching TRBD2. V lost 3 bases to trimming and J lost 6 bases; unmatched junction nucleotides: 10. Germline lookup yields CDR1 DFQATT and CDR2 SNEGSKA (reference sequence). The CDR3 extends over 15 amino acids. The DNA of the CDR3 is TGCAGTGCTAGGCGTCTAGCGGGGAGCCCGGATACGCAGTATTTT. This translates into CSARRLAGSPDTQYF.

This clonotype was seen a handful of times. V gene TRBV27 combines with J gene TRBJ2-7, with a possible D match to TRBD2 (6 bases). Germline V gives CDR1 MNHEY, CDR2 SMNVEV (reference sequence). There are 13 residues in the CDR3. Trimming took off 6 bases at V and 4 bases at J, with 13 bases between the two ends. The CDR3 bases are TGTGCCAGCAGCAGCCGGGGGTCGTACGAGCAGTACTTC. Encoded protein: CASSSRGSYEQYF.

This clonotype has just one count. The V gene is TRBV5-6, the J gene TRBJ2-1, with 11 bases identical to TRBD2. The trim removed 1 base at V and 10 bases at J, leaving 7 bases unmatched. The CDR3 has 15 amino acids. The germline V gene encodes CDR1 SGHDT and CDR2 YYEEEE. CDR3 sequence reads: CASSLPPGLAAEQFF. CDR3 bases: TGTGCCAGCAGCTTGCCCCCGGGACTAGCGGCAGAGCAGTTCTTC.

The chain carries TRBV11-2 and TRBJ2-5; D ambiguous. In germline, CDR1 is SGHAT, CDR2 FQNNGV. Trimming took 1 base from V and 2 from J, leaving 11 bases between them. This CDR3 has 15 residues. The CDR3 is CASSLVAAAQETQYF. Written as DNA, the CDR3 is TGTGCCAGCAGCTTAGTGGCTGCGGCACAAGAGACCCAGTACTTC.

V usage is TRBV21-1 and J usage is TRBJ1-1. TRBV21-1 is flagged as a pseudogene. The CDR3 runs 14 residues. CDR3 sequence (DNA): TGTGCCAGCAGCAAAGCGCGCGGGGTCGCTGAAGCTTTCTTT. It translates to CASSKARGVAEAFF.

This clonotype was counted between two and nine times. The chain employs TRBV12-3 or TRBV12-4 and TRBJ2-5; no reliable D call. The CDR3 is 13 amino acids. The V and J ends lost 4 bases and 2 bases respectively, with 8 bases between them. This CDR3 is CASSSVSQETQYF. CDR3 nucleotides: TGTGCCAGCAGTTCCGTAAGTCAAGAGACCCAGTACTTC.